This T cell receptor beta chain emerged from a study of blood T cell repertoires in COVID-19. This CDR3 region has 14 residues. Germline CDR1 SGHAT, CDR2 FQNNGV. Trimming shortened V by 7 bases and J by 0 bases, and 10 bases separated the two germline ends. Sequenced by immunoSEQ multiplex PCR; TCRdb stores in-frame clones only, minus some. The sample records around 250,000 clones, more than 85% being singletons. The study recruited exposed participants who had met a COVID-19 case within 2 weeks before entry. This receptor was obtained from a man in his forties who had been exposed to COVID-19. Sequencing input: PBMCs or T cells enriched from blood (not recorded which). This chain links TRBV11-2 with TRBJ1-3, with D unclear. The CDR3: CASTTGVSGNTIYF. The CDR3 DNA sequence: TGTGCCAGCACCACCGGGGTCTCTGGAAACACCATATATTTT.